The entry below gives a single T cell receptor beta chain sequence along with its context. Participants came from 20 to 25 US areas, aged about 18 to 89 years. Each recovered donor of Cohort 3 presented with two negative PCRs, clearance, or symptom resolution. CDR1 and CDR2 from the germline V gene are SGHTA and FQGNSA. V dropped 5 bases and J dropped 5; count of bases not matched to a gene: 9. This CDR3 has 15 residues. Original methodology: Reference gene primers were amplified, and this amplification served to estimate nucleated cell counts. Libraries were prepared by immunoSEQ multiplex PCR; TCRdb keeps only in-frame clonotypes and omits some of them. That table gives V, J and clone size, and the DNA gave D and trimming. The table includes approximately 200,000 clones, roughly 82% detected once. The data originate from a study of blood T cell repertoires in COVID-19.

This receptor was identified in a man aged 35-49 years who had recovered from COVID-19. The chain uses TRBV7-2 and TRBJ2-3, with 8 bases fitting TRBD2. Sequenced input: PBMCs or T cells enriched from blood (not recorded which). The CDR3 is CASSVAGGRGDTQYF. In DNA form, the CDR3 reads TGTGCCAGCAGCGTGGCGGGAGGACGAGGAGATACGCAGTATTTT. Combining the CDR3 with reference TRBV7-2 and TRBJ2-3 gives the whole variable domain GAGVSQSPSNKVTEKGKDVELRCDPISGHTALYWYRQSLGQGLEFLIYFQGNSAPDKSGLPSDRFSAERTGGSVSTLTIQRTQQEDSAVYLCASSVAGGRGDTQYFGPGTRLTVL.